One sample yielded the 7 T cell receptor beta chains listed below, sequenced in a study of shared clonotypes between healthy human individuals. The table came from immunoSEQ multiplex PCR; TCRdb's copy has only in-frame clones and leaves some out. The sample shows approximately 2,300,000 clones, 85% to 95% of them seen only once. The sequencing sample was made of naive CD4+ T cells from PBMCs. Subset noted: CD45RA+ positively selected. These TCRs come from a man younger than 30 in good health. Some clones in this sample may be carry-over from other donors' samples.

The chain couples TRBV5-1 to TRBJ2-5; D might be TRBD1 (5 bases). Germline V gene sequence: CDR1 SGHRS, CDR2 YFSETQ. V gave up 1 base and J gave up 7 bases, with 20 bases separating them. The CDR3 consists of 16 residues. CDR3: CASSLRGVLQSGTQYF. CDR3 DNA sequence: TGCGCCAGCAGCTTGAGGGGCGTTCTGCAATCCGGGACCCAGTACTTC.

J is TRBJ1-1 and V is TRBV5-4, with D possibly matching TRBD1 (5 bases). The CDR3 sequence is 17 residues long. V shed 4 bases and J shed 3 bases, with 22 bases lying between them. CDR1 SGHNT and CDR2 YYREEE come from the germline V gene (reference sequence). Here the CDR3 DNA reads TGTGCCAGCAGCCGATTCGACGGCAGGGTTACGGACACTGAAGCTTTCTTT. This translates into CASSRFDGRVTDTEAFF.

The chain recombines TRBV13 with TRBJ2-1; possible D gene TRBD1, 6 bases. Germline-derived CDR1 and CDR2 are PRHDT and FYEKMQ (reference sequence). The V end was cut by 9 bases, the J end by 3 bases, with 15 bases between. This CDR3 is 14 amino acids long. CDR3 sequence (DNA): TGTGCCAGTACCAGACAGGAGCTCTACAATGAGCAGTTCTTC. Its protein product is CASTRQELYNEQFF.

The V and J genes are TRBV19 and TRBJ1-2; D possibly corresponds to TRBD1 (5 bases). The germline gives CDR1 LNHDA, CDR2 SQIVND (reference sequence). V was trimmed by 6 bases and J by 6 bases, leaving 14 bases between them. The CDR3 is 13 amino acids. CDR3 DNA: TGTGCCAGTAGCGCTATTGGGGCTAATGGCTACACCTTC. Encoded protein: CASSAIGANGYTF.

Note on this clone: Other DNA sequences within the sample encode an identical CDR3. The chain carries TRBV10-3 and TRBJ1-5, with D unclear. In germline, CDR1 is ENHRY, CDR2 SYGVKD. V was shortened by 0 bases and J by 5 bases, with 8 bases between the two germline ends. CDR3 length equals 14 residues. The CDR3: CAISESRGDQPQHF. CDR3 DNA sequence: TGTGCCATCAGTGAGTCGCGAGGCGATCAGCCCCAGCATTTT.

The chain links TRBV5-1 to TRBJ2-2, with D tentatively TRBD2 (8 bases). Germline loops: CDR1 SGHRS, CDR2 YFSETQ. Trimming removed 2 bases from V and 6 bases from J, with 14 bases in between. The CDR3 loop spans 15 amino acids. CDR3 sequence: CASSFTGGGAGELFF. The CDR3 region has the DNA TGCGCCAGCAGCTTTACGGGAGGGGGCGCCGGGGAGCTGTTTTTT.

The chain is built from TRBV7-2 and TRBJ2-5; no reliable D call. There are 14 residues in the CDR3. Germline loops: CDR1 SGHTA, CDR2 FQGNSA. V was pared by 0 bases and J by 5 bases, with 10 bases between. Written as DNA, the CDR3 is TGTGCCAGCAGCTTAGCGCTTAGGTCGGAGACCCAGTACTTC. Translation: CASSLALRSETQYF.